A single sample is the source of the 21 T cell receptor beta chains below, sequenced in a study of sequential checkpoint blockade in melanoma. Treatment described: randomized to nivolumab then ipilimumab (arm A) or the reverse (arm B). Using immunoSEQ multiplex PCR, the repertoire was profiled, and TCRdb retains in-frame clones only, with some absent. The top ten clones hold roughly 21% of a sample with 20,000 or so clones, 73% of them seen once. This material consisted of CD8+ T cells sorted from blood (inferred from file names), taken from a patient given nivolumab and ipilimumab in sequence. Receptors were obtained from a human donor with melanoma.

The rearrangement uses TRBV28 and TRBJ2-5; 10 bases map to TRBD2. Matching the DNA end better, TRBJ2-7 makes the J call doubtful. Germline lookup yields CDR1 MDHEN and CDR2 SYDVKM. This CDR3 has 14 residues. This CDR3 reads CASREAGGRYEQYF. The CDR3 nucleotides read TGTGCCAGCAGGGAAGCGGGAGGGCGGTACGAGCAGTACTTC.

J is TRBJ2-7 and V is TRBV10-3, with 14 bases lining up with TRBD2. CDR3 length: 21 residues. Germline CDR1 reads ENHRY; CDR2 reads SYGVKD. Trimming at V came to 5 bases and at J to 3 bases, leaving 21 bases not matched to a gene. The CDR3 loop reads CAISRLLTSGLAGGPLYEQYF. In DNA form, the CDR3 reads TGTGCCATCAGTCGCCTACTAACCTCCGGACTAGCGGGAGGCCCTCTCTACGAGCAGTACTTC.

This clone showed up just once. V usage is TRBV28 and J usage is TRBJ2-3, with D possibly TRBD1 on 5 matching bases. Germline V lookup: CDR1 MDHEN, CDR2 SYDVKM. The CDR3 consists of 13 residues. V gave up 3 bases and J gave up 2 bases, with 6 bases separating them. The CDR3 spells CASSLGLTDTQYF. Here the CDR3 DNA reads TGTGCCAGCAGTTTGGGGCTCACAGATACGCAGTATTTT.

This clone has a single count. J is TRBJ1-1 and V is TRBV23-1; no clear D. TRBV23-1 is filed as an ORF, its function uncertain. The CDR3 runs to 16 residues. Trimming pared 1 base from V and 1 base from J, leaving 13 bases between. CDR3 DNA sequence: TGCGCCAGCAGTCAATGGCTCGAGGGTAGGAACACTGAAGCTTTCTTT. Encoded protein: CASSQWLEGRNTEAFF.

J is TRBJ2-7 and V is TRBV15; a possible D gene is TRBD1 (6 bases). CDR3 size: 15 residues. CDR1 and CDR2 (germline): LNHNV, YYDKDF (reference sequence). The V end lost 0 bases, the J end lost 0 bases, and 9 bases lay between the germline ends. CDR3 DNA: TGTGCCACCAGCAGAGATAGGACAGTCTCCTACGAGCAGTACTTC. Protein: CATSRDRTVSYEQYF.

This rearrangement joins TRBV9 to TRBJ1-1, with D perhaps TRBD1 (6 bases). The CDR3 is 15 residues long. Per germline, CDR1 SGDLS and CDR2 YYNGEE. Trimming shortened V by 2 bases and J by 7 bases, and 18 bases separated the two germline ends. DNA of the CDR3: TGTGCCAGCAGCGTGATAGGGGACAATGCAAGTGAAGCTTTCTTT. This codes for CASSVIGDNASEAFF.

The rearrangement uses TRBV6-1 and TRBJ1-2; the D is unclear. CDR3 length equals 13 residues. Germline V gives CDR1 MNHNS, CDR2 SASEGT. V was clipped by 7 bases and J by 1 base, with 10 bases between them. CDR3 nucleotide sequence: TGTGCCAGCAAGGAGGGTTATAACTATGGCTACACCTTC. Its protein product is CASKEGYNYGYTF.

This chain joins TRBV27 and TRBJ2-7; 9 bases are shared with TRBD2. J was trimmed by 1 base and V by 0 bases; bases with no gene match: 4. The CDR3 has 16 residues. The germline gives CDR1 MNHEY, CDR2 SMNVEV (reference sequence). CDR3: CASSLSRTSASYEQYF. Here the CDR3 DNA reads TGTGCCAGCAGTTTATCACGGACTAGCGCTTCCTACGAGCAGTACTTC.

V gene TRBV7-9 combines with J gene TRBJ2-5; TRBD2 agrees at 10 bases. Germline values: CDR1 SEHNR, CDR2 FQNEAQ (reference sequence). V lost 2 bases and J lost 9; bases outside the gene matches: 9. The CDR3 spans 15 residues. CDR3 residues: CASSLLAGDPGAQYF. CDR3 DNA sequence: TGTGCCAGCAGCTTACTAGCGGGAGACCCGGGGGCCCAGTACTTC.

The CDR3 loop reads CASSSIPGLSLSYNSPLHF. CDR3 sequence (DNA): TGTGCCAGCAGTTCCATCCCGGGACTCTCCCTCTCCTATAATTCACCCCTCCACTTT. V gene TRBV28 combines with J gene TRBJ1-6; D perhaps matches TRBD1 (5 bases). The CDR3 spans 19 residues. V lost 4 bases, J lost 0 bases, and 19 bases lay in between. The germline gives CDR1 MDHEN, CDR2 SYDVKM.

The CDR3 sequence: CASSLAYSAEQYF. The CDR3 DNA reads TGTGCCAGCAGCTTGGCCTACTCTGCCGAGCAGTACTTC. The chain is built from TRBV5-8 and TRBJ2-7; D remains ambiguous. Germline CDR1 is SGHTS and CDR2 is YDEGEE. The V and J ends lost 0 bases and 6 bases respectively, with 10 bases between them. The CDR3 extends over 13 amino acids.

The chain recombines TRBV28 with TRBJ2-1, with TRBD2 identical over 13 bases. The CDR3 is made up of 16 amino acids. V lost 2 bases and J lost 6; bases outside the gene matches: 4. CDR1 is MDHEN, CDR2 SYDVKM, per germline. Here the CDR3 reads CASSLGTSGIGNEQFF. CDR3 sequence (DNA): TGTGCCAGCAGTTTAGGGACTAGCGGGATAGGCAATGAGCAGTTCTTC.

V usage is TRBV5-6 and J usage is TRBJ2-7, with a tentative D call TRBD1 (6 bases). V shed 0 bases and J shed 1 base, with 14 bases lying between them. Germline assignment: CDR1 SGHDT and CDR2 YYEEEE. The CDR3 has 16 residues. In DNA form, the CDR3 reads TGTGCCAGCAGCTTGGGGCCAGGGGCCATTTCCTACGAGCAGTACTTC. Its protein product is CASSLGPGAISYEQYF. The full variable domain, in which reference TRBV5-6 and TRBJ2-7 provide the parts outside the CDR3, is DAGVTQSPTHLIKTRGQQVTLRCSPKSGHDTVSWYQQALGQGPQFIFQYYEEEERQRGNFPDRFSGHQFPNYSSELNVNALLLGDSALYLCASSLGPGAISYEQYFGPGTRLTVT.

The chain couples TRBV19 to TRBJ2-7; D is perhaps TRBD2 (7 bases). Trimming removed 4 bases at V and 1 base at J, with 11 bases between. This CDR3 is built from 14 residues. CDR1 and CDR2 (germline): LNHDA, SQIVND (reference sequence). The CDR3, as DNA: TGTGCCAGTAGTAAGGGAGGGGGTTCCTACGAGCAGTACTTC. As protein: CASSKGGGSYEQYF.

V gene TRBV7-3 combines with J gene TRBJ1-4; possibly TRBD1 for D (5 bases). Per germline, CDR1 SGHTA and CDR2 FQGTGA. Trimming took 4 bases from V and 2 from J, leaving 11 bases between them. The CDR3 spans 15 residues. CDR3 protein: CASSSGGGTNEKLFF. In DNA form, the CDR3 reads TGTGCCAGCAGCTCCGGGGGGGGGACTAATGAAAAACTGTTTTTT.

This clone has only a few counts. This chain links TRBV19 with TRBJ1-2; D might be TRBD1 (6 bases). Germline V CDR1 and CDR2: LNHDA, SQIVND (reference sequence). V was cut by 0 bases and J by 0 bases, with 8 bases left in between. The CDR3 is 15 residues long. CDR3 DNA: TGTGCCAGTAGTATAGATGGACAGCCTAACTATGGCTACACCTTC. It codes for CASSIDGQPNYGYTF.

The chain employs TRBV7-2 and TRBJ2-7; 7 positions match TRBD2. There are 19 residues in the CDR3. V lost 5 bases and J lost 4; bases outside the gene matches: 23. The V gene's germline CDR1 is SGHTA and CDR2 FQGNSA. The CDR3 here is CASSHLTTLAAEGGYEQYF. The CDR3, as DNA: TGTGCCAGCAGCCACCTAACCACCCTAGCGGCGGAAGGTGGTTACGAGCAGTACTTC.

This chain links TRBV9 with TRBJ2-3; 8 bases match TRBD2. The junction had 4 bases not matched to a gene; V was cut back by 3 bases and J by 4 bases. The CDR3 is 14 residues long. Germline V CDR1 and CDR2: SGDLS, YYNGEE. This CDR3 is CASSEPGGPDTQYF. CDR3 nucleotide sequence: TGTGCCAGCAGCGAACCGGGAGGGCCAGATACGCAGTATTTT. The full variable domain, in which reference TRBV9 and TRBJ2-3 provide the parts outside the CDR3, is DSGVTQTPKHLITATGQRVTLRCSPRSGDLSVYWYQQSLDQGLQFLIQYYNGEERAKGNILERFSAQQFPDLHSELNLSSLELGDSALYFCASSEPGGPDTQYFGPGTRLTVL.

This sequence joins TRBV7-9 and TRBJ2-7; 8 bases map to TRBD1. The CDR3 is 17 amino acids. Looked up from germline, CDR1 is SEHNR and CDR2 is FQNEAQ (reference sequence). The V and J ends lost 4 bases and 6 bases, in that order; junction bases with no gene match: 17. The CDR3 region is CASSSGQVVREVGEQYF. CDR3 nucleotide sequence: TGTGCCAGCAGCTCGGGACAGGTTGTGAGGGAGGTGGGCGAGCAGTACTTC.

CDR3 sequence reads: CASSLSWGQGVEKLFF. In DNA form, the CDR3 reads TGTGCCAGCAGCTTAAGCTGGGGACAGGGGGTCGAAAAACTGTTTTTT. The chain uses TRBV7-9 and TRBJ1-4, with 11 bases identical to TRBD1. The CDR3 extends over 16 amino acids. From germline, CDR1 is SEHNR and CDR2 FQNEAQ (reference sequence). Germline trimming cut 2 bases from V and 8 bases from J; bases unmatched to any gene: 7. Full variable domain (missing parts from reference TRBV7-9 and TRBJ1-4): DTGVSQNPRHKITKRGQNVTFRCDPISEHNRLYWYRQTLGQGPEFLTYFQNEAQLEKSRLLSDRFSAERPKGSFSTLEIQRTEQGDSAMYLCASSLSWGQGVEKLFFGSGTQLSVL.

For the CDR3, the DNA is TGCGCCAGCAGCCAAGATCGACAGCTGAACACTGAAGCTTTCTTT. Protein: CASSQDRQLNTEAFF. V usage is TRBV4-3 and J usage is TRBJ1-1; a possible D gene is TRBD1 (5 bases). Germline loops: CDR1 LGHNA, CDR2 YSLEER. V lost 0 bases and J 0 bases, leaving 8 bases between the germline ends. This CDR3 region has 15 residues.